Shown below are 30 T cell receptor beta chains from a single sample sequenced in a study of monozygotic twins with cystic fibrosis. Measured with immunoSEQ multiplex PCR; TCRdb has only the in-frame clones, and not every one. The profile covers about 26,000 clones, with 75% to 95% appearing a single time and 0.54% taken by the ten largest. Specimen: blood. The receptors originated from a girl aged 2-10 years with cystic fibrosis.

The chain couples TRBV18 to TRBJ1-2; D perhaps matches TRBD1 (5 bases). V lost 0 bases, J lost 4 bases, and 9 bases lay in between. CDR1 is KGHSH, CDR2 LQKENI, per germline. This CDR3 spans 14 amino acids. This chain's CDR3 is CASSPPLGTYGYTF. CDR3 nucleotide sequence: TGTGCCAGCTCACCACCGCTAGGGACCTATGGCTACACCTTC.

The chain uses TRBV30 and TRBJ2-5, with TRBD2 identical over 10 bases. The better agreement between TRBJ2-7 and the DNA end casts doubt on the J call. There are 13 residues in the CDR3. Per the germline V gene, CDR1 is GTSNPN and CDR2 is SVGIG (reference sequence). The CDR3 reads CAWKVTSGAEQYF. The CDR3 nucleotides are TGTGCCTGGAAGGTTACTAGCGGGGCCGAGCAGTACTTC.

V usage is TRBV7-2 and J usage is TRBJ2-3; D gene unclear. The CDR3 is 13 residues long. The germline gives CDR1 SGHTA, CDR2 FQGNSA. V lost 5 bases to trimming and J lost 3 bases, with 9 bases between them. CDR3 nucleotide sequence: TGTGCCAGCAGCGCGAGAAAAACAGATACGCAGTATTTT. This codes for CASSARKTDTQYF.

This chain links TRBV4-2 with TRBJ1-1; D ambiguous. V lost 6 bases and J 3 bases, leaving 11 bases between the germline ends. The germline CDR1 and CDR2 sequences are LGHNA and YNFKEQ. The CDR3 totals 13 residues. This chain's CDR3 is CASRTPEYTEAFF. Here the CDR3 DNA reads TGTGCCAGCAGAACACCCGAATACACTGAAGCTTTCTTT.

The chain couples TRBV30 to TRBJ2-1; D is unclear. V was trimmed by 2 bases and J by 5 bases, leaving 10 bases between them. Germline V lookup: CDR1 GTSNPN, CDR2 SVGIG (reference sequence). CDR3 length: 13 amino acids. The CDR3 nucleotides read TGTGCCTGGAGTCCCCACAGCGACAATGAGCAGTTCTTC. Translated, it gives CAWSPHSDNEQFF. Complete variable domain (other parts from reference TRBV30 and TRBJ2-1): SQTIHQWPATLVQPVGSPLSLECTVEGTSNPNLYWYRQAAGRGLQLLFYSVGIGQISSEVPQNLSASRPQDRQFILSSKKLLLSDSGFYLCAWSPHSDNEQFFGPGTRLTVL.

In this sample, this clone turned up once. The genes are TRBV6-1 and TRBJ1-3; 7 bases line up with TRBD1. The CDR3 totals 14 residues. Germline CDR1 and CDR2: MNHNS and SASEGT. Losses at the gene ends were 2 bases for V and 4 bases for J; bases not matched to a gene: 2. The CDR3 spells CASSEQGGGNTIYF. CDR3 DNA: TGTGCCAGCAGTGAACAGGGGGGCGGAAACACCATATATTTT.

V and J are TRBV4-1 and TRBJ1-1, with unresolved D. Germline loops: CDR1 MGHRA, CDR2 YSYEKL. The CDR3 is 13 residues long. The germline V and J ends were trimmed by 4 bases and 1 base, with 7 bases remaining between them. In nucleotides, the CDR3 is TGCGCCAGCAGCCCCCGACAGAACACTGAAGCTTTCTTT. Protein sequence: CASSPRQNTEAFF.

The gene calls are TRBV4-3 and TRBJ2-7; tentatively, D is TRBD1 (6 bases). Germline-derived CDR1 and CDR2 are LGHNA and YSLEER. Trimming left V 3 bases short and J 2 bases short, with 8 bases between. This CDR3 is built from 13 residues. DNA for the CDR3: TGCGCCAGCAGCCACTACAGGGCCTACGAGCAGTACTTC. Protein product: CASSHYRAYEQYF.

The table lists this clone with a count of one. J is TRBJ2-5 and V is TRBV9, with D unclear. The CDR3 length is 16 residues. Germline lookup yields CDR1 SGDLS and CDR2 YYNGEE. V shed 0 bases and J shed 5 bases, with 17 bases lying between them. The CDR3 DNA is TGTGCCAGCAGCGTAGGGCTCGAAGGCAGGTTGGAGACCCAGTACTTC. Protein: CASSVGLEGRLETQYF.

V is TRBV19 and J is TRBJ1-5, with TRBD1 as a possible D gene (5 bases). Germline values: CDR1 LNHDA, CDR2 SQIVND (reference sequence). V lost 2 bases, J lost 2 bases, and 13 bases lay in between. The CDR3 covers 16 residues. The CDR3 bases are TGTGCCAGTAGTATATGGAGGGGAAGGGGCAATCAGCCCCAGCATTTT. Protein: CASSIWRGRGNQPQHF.

The V and J genes are TRBV7-6 and TRBJ2-5; 9 nucleotides match TRBD2. Germline V gene lookup returns CDR1 SGHVS and CDR2 FNYEAQ. The ends lost 3 bases at V and 0 bases at J; junction bases unmatched: 5. The CDR3 covers 16 residues. CDR3 residues: CASSFPGLADQETQYF. CDR3 coding DNA: TGTGCCAGCAGCTTTCCGGGACTAGCCGACCAAGAGACCCAGTACTTC.

The chain links TRBV7-8 to TRBJ2-7; 7 nucleotides match TRBD1. The J segment lost 2 bases and the V segment lost 0 bases, leaving 4 bases of the junction unmatched. This CDR3 spans 15 amino acids. Germline values: CDR1 SGHVS, CDR2 FQNEAQ. DNA for the CDR3: TGTGCCAGCAGCTTAGCGTTTCAGGGGGCCTACGAGCAGTACTTC. Protein sequence: CASSLAFQGAYEQYF. The full variable domain, completed using reference TRBV7-8 and TRBJ2-7, is GAGVSQSPRYKVAKRGQDVALRCDPISGHVSLFWYQQALGQGPEFLTYFQNEAQLDKSGLPSDRFFAERPEGSVSTLKIQRTQQEDSAVYLCASSLAFQGAYEQYFGPGTRLTVT.

V is TRBV2 and J is TRBJ2-3, with a possible D match to TRBD1 (6 bases). The CDR3 covers 14 residues. CDR1 and CDR2 (germline): SNHLY, FYNNEI. The ends were cut back, 5 bases at V and 1 base at J, with 10 bases in the middle. The CDR3 region is CASSNRVGTDTQYF. The CDR3 coding sequence is TGTGCCAGCAGTAACAGGGTAGGCACAGATACGCAGTATTTT. The full variable domain, completed using reference TRBV2 and TRBJ2-3, is EPEVTQTPSHQVTQMGQEVILRCVPISNHLYFYWYRQILGQKVEFLVSFYNNEISEKSEIFDDQFSVERPDGSNFTLKIRSTKLEDSAMYFCASSNRVGTDTQYFGPGTRLTVL.

The chain employs TRBV7-9 and TRBJ1-4; possible D gene TRBD1, 5 bases. Trimming cost V 3 bases and J 7 bases, with 12 bases left between them. Germline loops: CDR1 SEHNR, CDR2 FQNEAQ (reference sequence). The CDR3 runs 14 residues. CDR3 region: CASSFGGEGEKLFF. The CDR3, as DNA: TGTGCCAGCAGCTTCGGGGGAGAGGGTGAAAAACTGTTTTTT.

The table lists this clone with a count of one. The rearrangement joins TRBV5-1 to TRBJ2-7; possibly TRBD1 for D (6 bases). CDR3 length: 13 residues. Trimming left V 4 bases short and J 3 bases short, with 11 bases between. The germline V gene encodes CDR1 SGHRS and CDR2 YFSETQ. The CDR3 reads CASSGDIYYEQYF. The DNA of the CDR3 is TGCGCCAGCAGCGGGGACATTTACTACGAGCAGTACTTC.

V usage is TRBV2 and J usage is TRBJ2-1, with D tentatively TRBD2 (5 bases). The V end was cut by 7 bases, the J end by 5 bases, with 12 bases between. CDR1 and CDR2 from the germline V gene are SNHLY and FYNNEI. The CDR3 has 13 residues. The CDR3 reads CASNGNGNNEQFF. CDR3 in DNA: TGTGCCAGCAACGGTAACGGGAACAATGAGCAGTTCTTC.

CDR3 loop: CARTSGGAGYEQYF. DNA of the CDR3: TGCGCCAGGACTAGCGGGGGGGCCGGCTACGAGCAGTACTTC. The V and J genes are TRBV4-1 and TRBJ2-7, with TRBD2 matching 14 bases. The junction had 4 bases not matched to a gene; V was cut back by 9 bases and J by 3 bases. Germline CDR1 MGHRA, CDR2 YSYEKL. This CDR3 has 14 amino acids.

CDR3 loop: CAWSVTNTEAFF. CDR3 sequence (DNA): TGTGCCTGGAGTGTAACGAACACTGAAGCTTTCTTT. The chain uses TRBV30 and TRBJ1-1; no reliable D call. The CDR3 is made up of 12 amino acids. The germline CDR1 and CDR2 sequences are GTSNPN and SVGIG (reference sequence). V was shortened by 0 bases and J by 1 base, with 3 bases between the two germline ends.

The rearrangement links TRBV14 to TRBJ1-2; D is ambiguous. CDR1 SGHDN and CDR2 FVKESK come from the germline V gene. V was cut by 5 bases and J by 2 bases, with 9 bases left in between. The CDR3 sequence is 13 residues long. The CDR3 here is CASSYRANYGYTF. In nucleotides, the CDR3 is TGTGCCAGCAGCTACCGGGCAAACTATGGCTACACCTTC.

J is TRBJ1-1 and V is TRBV7-2; 7 nucleotides line up with TRBD1. The CDR3 totals 15 residues. The J segment lost 4 bases and the V segment lost 1 base, leaving 6 bases of the junction unmatched. Looked up from germline, CDR1 is SGHTA and CDR2 is FQGNSA. CDR3 DNA sequence: TGTGCCAGCAGCTTAGTCCAGGGGGGTATCACTGAAGCTTTCTTT. Protein product: CASSLVQGGITEAFF.

This chain links TRBV6-1 with TRBJ2-2; no clear D gene. The V and J ends lost 6 bases and 0 bases respectively, with 11 bases between them. CDR1 MNHNS and CDR2 SASEGT come from the germline V gene. CDR3 length equals 15 residues. CDR3 residues: CASSAESANTGELFF. CDR3 DNA sequence: TGTGCCAGCAGCGCAGAGTCCGCGAACACCGGGGAGCTGTTTTTT.

V and J are TRBV7-3 and TRBJ2-1; perhaps D is TRBD1 or TRBD2 (6 bases each). The germline V and J ends were trimmed by 6 bases and 7 bases, with 16 bases remaining between them. Germline assignment: CDR1 SGHTA and CDR2 FQGTGA. The CDR3 contains 14 residues. CDR3 amino acids: CASSSAGGRNEQFF. The CDR3 nucleotides read TGTGCCAGCAGTTCCGCCGGGGGCCGGAATGAGCAGTTCTTC.

The V and J genes are TRBV10-3 and TRBJ1-1; TRBD1 might be the D (6 bases). Trimming shortened V by 0 bases and J by 3 bases, and 14 bases separated the two germline ends. The germline V gene has CDR1 ENHRY and CDR2 SYGVKD. The CDR3 spans 16 residues. The CDR3 DNA sequence: TGTGCCATCAGTGAGTCAAGAACGGGGGCGCACACTGAAGCTTTCTTT. Amino acid sequence: CAISESRTGAHTEAFF.

This chain links TRBV13 with TRBJ2-5; 10 nucleotides line up with TRBD1. The CDR3 runs 15 residues. Germline CDR1 is PRHDT and CDR2 is FYEKMQ (reference sequence). With V trimmed by 2 bases and J by 6 bases, 6 bases remained unmatched. The CDR3 nucleotides read TGTGCCAGCAGCTTAAGGGGACAGGGGCTAAAGACCCAGTACTTC. It encodes CASSLRGQGLKTQYF.

The chain recombines TRBV19 with TRBJ1-5; the D gene is possibly TRBD1 (5 bases). From germline, CDR1 is LNHDA and CDR2 SQIVND (reference sequence). CDR3 length: 12 amino acids. The V end lost 3 bases, the J end lost 7 bases, and 7 bases lay between the germline ends. CDR3 DNA sequence: TGTGCCAGTAGTATGGGGGGGCAGCCCCAGCATTTT. Protein product: CASSMGGQPQHF.

As regards this clone: Compared with germline, one end of the junction differs, possibly owing to a read error. The chain carries TRBV19 and TRBJ2-1; 7 nucleotides agree with TRBD1. The CDR3 is made up of 15 amino acids. CDR1 is LNHDA, CDR2 SQIVND, per germline (reference sequence). The chain's CDR3 is CASSIDRASPNEQFF. For the CDR3, the DNA is TGTGCCAGTAGCATAGACAGGGCGTCCCCCAATGAGCAGTTCTTC.

The J gene is TRBJ2-7, the V gene TRBV6-5, with 7 bases identical to TRBD2. Germline CDR1 reads MNHEY; CDR2 reads SVGAGI. Germline trimming cut 2 bases from V and 7 bases from J; bases unmatched to any gene: 11. The CDR3 runs to 15 residues. This CDR3 reads CASSYGGPLRGEQYF. In DNA, the CDR3 is TGTGCCAGCAGTTACGGGGGTCCGCTGCGGGGGGAGCAGTACTTC.

This rearrangement joins TRBV6-6 to TRBJ1-4; 10 nucleotides agree with TRBD1. The length of the CDR3 is 13 residues. V was clipped by 7 bases and J by 8 bases; unmatched bases: 4. The V gene's germline CDR1 is MNHNY and CDR2 SVGAGI (reference sequence). CDR3 sequence (DNA): TGTGCCAGCAACCGGGACAGGGGAGAAAAACTGTTTTTT. This translates into CASNRDRGEKLFF.

The rearrangement joins TRBV5-1 to TRBJ1-1; tentative D call: TRBD1 (6 bases). Germline lookup yields CDR1 SGHRS and CDR2 YFSETQ. V lost 0 bases and J lost 4, with 13 bases in between. The CDR3 has 15 residues. The CDR3 region has the DNA TGCGCCAGCAGCTTGGCAGGGGCGTCGGGCACTGAAGCTTTCTTT. It codes for CASSLAGASGTEAFF. The full variable domain, with the rest looked up from reference TRBV5-1 and TRBJ1-1, is KAGVTQTPRYLIKTRGQQVTLSCSPISGHRSVSWYQQTPGQGLQFLFEYFSETQRNKGNFPGRFSGRQFSNSRSEMNVSTLELGDSALYLCASSLAGASGTEAFFGQGTRLTVV.

The chain links TRBV4-1 to TRBJ2-7; D is unclear. Germline V lookup: CDR1 MGHRA, CDR2 YSYEKL. Between the trimmed V and J ends, which lost 0 bases and 3 bases, there was a span of 3 bases. This CDR3 has 12 amino acids. In DNA, the CDR3 is TGCGCCAGCAGCCAAGAAAACTACGAGCAGTACTTC. Amino acid sequence: CASSQENYEQYF.